This TCR beta chain was sequenced in a study of blood T cells in healthy people across ages. PCR was performed a second time for about 6 to 12 cycles using a sample-barcoded 5' primer and a J-beta primer mix. TCRdb ran MiXCR on the 5' RACE reads and lists one entry per CDR3 protein. This sample carries about 680,000 distinct CDR3 sequences, about half of them seen once, and the ten largest clones take about 32%. This CDR3 spans 13 amino acids. The germline V gene encodes CDR1 MGHRA and CDR2 YSYEKL. V gave up 3 bases and J gave up 7 bases, with 12 bases separating them. This chain uses TRBV4-1 with TRBJ1-1; D uncertain. The sequence derives from a woman in her sixties in good health. Sequenced material: blood. The CDR3 loop is CASSQGVRHEAFF. Here the CDR3 DNA reads TGCGCCAGCAGCCAGGGTGTTCGGCATGAAGCTTTCTTT.